Following are 29 T cell receptor beta chains from one sample sequenced in a study of cytomegalovirus exposure and HLA in healthy donors. It was with 60 Vbeta and 13 Jbeta primers that the PCR ran. Method: immunoSEQ multiplex PCR; TCRdb's copy keeps in-frame clones and lacks some. Of 130,000 to 150,000 clones in the sample, over 75% were seen once. Sequencing was performed on PBMCs. The receptor source for this set is a young woman in good health and CMV-seronegative.

This chain links TRBV28 with TRBJ1-5, with 8 bases identical to TRBD1. This CDR3 contains 15 residues. J lost 2 bases, V lost 6 bases, and 6 bases had no gene match. Germline V CDR1 and CDR2: MDHEN, SYDVKM. CDR3: CASRPTGVGNQPQHF. The CDR3 nucleotides are TGTGCCAGCAGACCGACAGGGGTTGGCAATCAGCCCCAGCATTTT.

V is TRBV7-3 and J is TRBJ1-3; D gene ambiguous. Germline CDR1 SGHTA, CDR2 FQGTGA. CDR3 length equals 12 residues. Trimming removed 5 bases from V and 3 bases from J, with 5 bases in between. The CDR3 sequence is CASSPGGNTIYF. Here the CDR3 DNA reads TGTGCCAGCAGCCCCGGTGGAAACACCATATATTTT.

The sample holds one count of this clone. The chain couples TRBV5-4 to TRBJ1-1, with D tentatively TRBD1 (5 bases). Trimming removed 2 bases from V and 4 bases from J, with 12 bases in between. CDR1 and CDR2 from the germline V gene are SGHNT and YYREEE (reference sequence). There are 14 residues in the CDR3. For the CDR3, the DNA is TGTGCCAGCAGCTTAGAAGGGGCCCTCACTGAAGCTTTCTTT. Amino acid sequence: CASSLEGALTEAFF.

The chain uses TRBV28 and TRBJ1-1; D remains unclear. Germline loops: CDR1 MDHEN, CDR2 SYDVKM. The CDR3 covers 12 residues. V was pared by 4 bases and J by 4 bases, with 7 bases between. CDR3 sequence: CASSYRSTEAFF. The CDR3 bases are TGTGCCAGCAGTTATCGGAGCACTGAAGCTTTCTTT. The entire variable domain, with the rest obtained from reference TRBV28 and TRBJ1-1, is as follows: DVKVTQSSRYLVKRTGEKVFLECVQDMDHENMFWYRQDPGLGLRLIYFSYDVKMKEKGDIPEGYSVSREKKERFSLILESASTNQTSMYLCASSYRSTEAFFGQGTRLTVV.

This clone was detected a few times. The rearrangement joins TRBV28 to TRBJ2-7; maybe TRBD2 (5 bases). Germline V gene lookup returns CDR1 MDHEN and CDR2 SYDVKM. This CDR3 region has 12 residues. Trimming removed 8 bases at V and 3 bases at J, with 11 bases between. The DNA of the CDR3 is TGTGCCAGCGGGCCGGAGGTCTACGAGCAGTACTTC. Its translation is CASGPEVYEQYF.

The V and J genes are TRBV4-1 and TRBJ2-2; a weak D match, TRBD1 (7 bases). The germline V gene encodes CDR1 MGHRA and CDR2 YSYEKL. V lost 1 base to trimming and J lost 1 base, with 10 bases between them. The CDR3 totals 16 residues. CDR3 coding DNA: TGCGCCAGCAGCCAAGGGAGGGGGCGGAACACCGGGGAGCTGTTTTTT. Its translation: CASSQGRGRNTGELFF.

The J gene is TRBJ1-2, the V gene TRBV2, with D possibly TRBD1 on 5 matching bases. In germline, CDR1 is SNHLY, CDR2 FYNNEI. V lost 7 bases to trimming and J lost 2 bases, with 17 bases between them. The CDR3 runs to 15 residues. The CDR3 region is CASTPPGHPNYGYTF. The CDR3 region has the DNA TGTGCCAGCACCCCTCCCGGACATCCGAACTATGGCTACACCTTC.

The J gene is TRBJ1-2, the V gene TRBV5-1, with TRBD1 as a possible D gene (6 bases). V dropped 6 bases and J dropped 4 bases, with 19 bases sitting between them. CDR1 is SGHRS and CDR2 is YFSETQ in the germline V gene. The CDR3 sequence is 15 residues long. CDR3 bases: TGCGCCAGCACTCCCGCGGCAGGGGCGGGCTATGGCTACACCTTC. The encoded protein is CASTPAAGAGYGYTF.

In its sample, this clone was seen a few times. The J gene is TRBJ1-2, the V gene TRBV6-5; the match to TRBD1 covers 7 bases. Germline loops: CDR1 MNHEY, CDR2 SVGAGI. Losses at the gene ends were 2 bases for V and 1 base for J; bases not matched to a gene: 4. This CDR3 has 15 residues. The CDR3 protein is CASSYRTGLNYGYTF. CDR3 nucleotide sequence: TGTGCCAGCAGTTACAGGACAGGCCTTAACTATGGCTACACCTTC.

The V and J genes are TRBV6-4 and TRBJ2-1, with D tentatively TRBD2 (6 bases). The CDR3 consists of 17 residues. Germline CDR1 and CDR2: MRHNA and SNTAGT. The germline V and J ends were trimmed by 0 bases and 7 bases, with 19 bases remaining between them. CDR3 amino acids: CASSDSSETRAVNEQFF. In nucleotides, the CDR3 is TGTGCCAGCAGTGACTCTTCCGAGACTAGGGCGGTGAATGAGCAGTTCTTC.

The V call is TRBV29-1, the J call TRBJ2-1; 14 bases map to TRBD2. V lost 7 bases, J lost 6 bases, and 5 bases stayed unmatched. This CDR3 spans 14 amino acids. Germline loops: CDR1 SQVTM, CDR2 ANQGSEA. The chain's CDR3 is CSAGLAGGGNEQFF. The CDR3, as DNA: TGCAGCGCTGGACTAGCGGGAGGCGGCAATGAGCAGTTCTTC.

The chain links TRBV7-2 to TRBJ2-7; 8 bases map to TRBD1. The CDR3 is made up of 15 amino acids. Germline trimming cut 3 bases from V and 5 bases from J; bases unmatched to any gene: 9. Germline V gene sequence: CDR1 SGHTA, CDR2 FQGNSA. CDR3 amino acids: CASSLDGRGQDEQYF. The CDR3 region has the DNA TGTGCCAGCAGCTTGGATGGCAGGGGGCAGGACGAGCAGTACTTC.

DNA for the CDR3: TGTGCCTGGAGGGGGCACCTCGGTGTACCCCTCCACTTT. Its protein is CAWRGHLGVPLHF. The rearrangement uses TRBV30 and TRBJ1-6; perhaps TRBD1 as D (5 bases). Trimming cost V 3 bases and J 12 bases, with 15 bases left between them. This CDR3 contains 13 residues. Germline V gene lookup returns CDR1 GTSNPN and CDR2 SVGIG (reference sequence). The full variable domain, rest sourced from reference TRBV30 and TRBJ1-6, is SQTIHQWPATLVQPVGSPLSLECTVEGTSNPNLYWYRQAAGRGLQLLFYSVGIGQISSEVPQNLSASRPQDRQFILSSKKLLLSDSGFYLCAWRGHLGVPLHFGNGTRLTVT.

This chain joins TRBV28 and TRBJ1-1; 7 bases line up with TRBD1. V shed 6 bases, J shed 3 bases, and the junction held 13 bases outside the gene matches. The CDR3 spans 16 residues. CDR1 MDHEN and CDR2 SYDVKM come from the germline V gene. CDR3 nucleotide sequence: TGTGCCAGCAGCACCGGGACAGTTAGCGGGGACACTGAAGCTTTCTTT. This encodes CASSTGTVSGDTEAFF.

The chain joins TRBV10-3 to TRBJ2-3, with D perhaps matching TRBD2 (6 bases). This CDR3 has 15 amino acids. Trimming removed 2 bases from V and 5 bases from J, with 14 bases in between. Germline V gene sequence: CDR1 ENHRY, CDR2 SYGVKD. The CDR3 nucleotides read TGTGCCATCAGTGAGGGTAGTCTCGGGGGAGATACGCAGTATTTT. It encodes CAISEGSLGGDTQYF.

This chain joins TRBV19 and TRBJ2-2, with 7 bases matching TRBD1. The CDR3 consists of 16 residues. Per germline, CDR1 LNHDA and CDR2 SQIVND (reference sequence). J gave up 5 bases and V 6 bases, and 12 bases lay outside the gene matches. In DNA, the CDR3 is TGTGCCAGTAGGCCACAGGGGTTCGGCGGGACCGGGGAGCTGTTTTTT. Its protein is CASRPQGFGGTGELFF.

The gene calls are TRBV4-3 and TRBJ2-5, with D perhaps matching TRBD1 (5 bases). The CDR3 totals 15 residues. The germline V gene has CDR1 LGHNA and CDR2 YSLEER. The ends were cut back, 0 bases at V and 5 bases at J, with 13 bases in the middle. CDR3 residues: CASSQEGAAVETQYF. The CDR3 DNA reads TGCGCCAGCAGCCAAGAAGGGGCCGCCGTGGAGACCCAGTACTTC.

This sequence joins TRBV15 and TRBJ2-3; no clear D gene. The CDR3 loop spans 14 amino acids. The germline V and J ends were trimmed by 5 bases and 2 bases, with 11 bases remaining between them. Germline assignment: CDR1 LNHNV and CDR2 YYDKDF (reference sequence). The CDR3 protein is CATSPSRATDTQYF. The CDR3 nucleotides read TGTGCCACCAGCCCGAGTCGAGCCACAGATACGCAGTATTTT.

This clone turned up a few times. Other nucleotide sequences in the sample specify the same CDR3. The gene calls are TRBV4-1 and TRBJ1-1; 7 bases fit TRBD1. Germline V gene sequence: CDR1 MGHRA, CDR2 YSYEKL. The trim removed 5 bases at V and 2 bases at J, leaving 5 bases unmatched. The CDR3 is made up of 14 amino acids. CDR3 protein: CASSLGQLNTEAFF. Here the CDR3 DNA reads TGCGCCAGCAGCTTGGGACAGCTAAACACTGAAGCTTTCTTT.

This chain joins TRBV2 and TRBJ2-7, with TRBD2 matching 7 bases. The CDR3 consists of 13 residues. CDR1 SNHLY and CDR2 FYNNEI come from the germline V gene. The junction had 7 bases not matched to a gene; V was cut back by 6 bases and J by 5 bases. CDR3 coding DNA: TGTGCCAGCAGCTGGGAGGGGACCCACGAGCAGTACTTC. Its protein product is CASSWEGTHEQYF.

This rearrangement joins TRBV9 to TRBJ1-3, with a possible D match to TRBD1 (6 bases). Germline V gives CDR1 SGDLS, CDR2 YYNGEE. V gave up 7 bases and J gave up 0 bases, with 17 bases separating them. CDR3 length equals 16 residues. CDR3 coding DNA: TGTGCCAGCGCCGGGGGGACACCGAGCTCTGGAAACACCATATATTTT. Its translation is CASAGGTPSSGNTIYF. Combining the CDR3 with reference TRBV9 and TRBJ1-3 gives the whole variable domain DSGVTQTPKHLITATGQRVTLRCSPRSGDLSVYWYQQSLDQGLQFLIQYYNGEERAKGNILERFSAQQFPDLHSELNLSSLELGDSALYFCASAGGTPSSGNTIYFGEGSWLTVV.

J is TRBJ1-1 and V is TRBV7-9; no reliable D call. This CDR3 region has 14 residues. Germline V gene lookup returns CDR1 SEHNR and CDR2 FQNEAQ (reference sequence). Trimming stripped 2 bases from V and 9 bases from J, with 16 bases between. CDR3 sequence (DNA): TGTGCCAGCAGCTTATCAAGACAAATCCGAAAAGCTTTCTTT. It encodes CASSLSRQIRKAFF.

This clone was detected only a few times. Within the sample, other DNA sequences also encode this same CDR3. The chain uses TRBV2 and TRBJ1-2; TRBD1 matches at 7 bases. The CDR3 covers 13 residues. V gave up 1 base and J gave up 4 bases; unmatched junction bases: 0. Germline CDR1 SNHLY, CDR2 FYNNEI. The CDR3 DNA reads TGTGCCAGCAGTGAAGGACAGGGCTATGGCTACACCTTC. This translates into CASSEGQGYGYTF.

The chain couples TRBV4-1 to TRBJ1-2, with 7 bases fitting TRBD1. Germline V gene lookup returns CDR1 MGHRA and CDR2 YSYEKL. V shed 4 bases, J shed 3 bases, and the junction held 5 bases outside the gene matches. The CDR3 runs to 14 residues. The CDR3 bases are TGCGCCAGCAGCCGACAGACAGGGCACTATGGCTACACCTTC. It translates to CASSRQTGHYGYTF.

This sequence joins TRBV7-9 and TRBJ1-1, with 7 bases aligning to TRBD1. The V gene's germline CDR1 is SEHNR and CDR2 FQNEAQ (reference sequence). This CDR3 spans 14 amino acids. The ends lost 4 bases at V and 7 bases at J; junction bases unmatched: 9. CDR3 in amino acids: CASSYRGQSYEAFF. The CDR3 DNA sequence: TGTGCCAGCAGCTATAGGGGACAGAGCTATGAAGCTTTCTTT.

CDR3 nucleotides: TGTGCCAGCAGCTTCACACAAGTCTACGAGCAGTACTTC. Amino acids: CASSFTQVYEQYF. This chain connects TRBV11-2 to TRBJ2-7; D call uncertain. The germline V and J ends were trimmed by 3 bases and 3 bases, with 9 bases remaining between them. Germline CDR1 reads SGHAT; CDR2 reads FQNNGV. The CDR3 extends over 13 amino acids.

J is TRBJ1-2 and V is TRBV6-5, with D maybe TRBD1 (5 bases). CDR1 is MNHEY, CDR2 SVGAGI, per germline. V lost 6 bases to trimming and J lost 5 bases, with 7 bases between them. The CDR3 is made up of 11 amino acids. The CDR3 region has the DNA TGTGCCAGCAGGGCAGGGTATGGCTACACCTTC. Translation: CASRAGYGYTF.

This clone was observed a few times. This rearrangement joins TRBV7-2 to TRBJ2-2; D is ambiguous. This CDR3 spans 16 amino acids. With 4 bases removed from V and 3 bases from J, the gap between germline ends came to 15 bases. The germline V gene encodes CDR1 SGHTA and CDR2 FQGNSA. This CDR3 is CASSSDVQPDTGELFF. CDR3 nucleotides: TGTGCCAGCAGCTCAGACGTACAGCCGGACACCGGGGAGCTGTTTTTT.

This sequence joins TRBV6-5 and TRBJ1-2, with 10 bases aligning to TRBD1. The V gene's germline CDR1 is MNHEY and CDR2 SVGAGI. The CDR3 has 15 residues. J lost 4 bases, V lost 6 bases, and 8 bases had no gene match. In DNA, the CDR3 is TGTGCCAGCAGCCCTGACAGGGGGCTGGGCTATGGCTACACCTTC. It yields the protein CASSPDRGLGYGYTF.